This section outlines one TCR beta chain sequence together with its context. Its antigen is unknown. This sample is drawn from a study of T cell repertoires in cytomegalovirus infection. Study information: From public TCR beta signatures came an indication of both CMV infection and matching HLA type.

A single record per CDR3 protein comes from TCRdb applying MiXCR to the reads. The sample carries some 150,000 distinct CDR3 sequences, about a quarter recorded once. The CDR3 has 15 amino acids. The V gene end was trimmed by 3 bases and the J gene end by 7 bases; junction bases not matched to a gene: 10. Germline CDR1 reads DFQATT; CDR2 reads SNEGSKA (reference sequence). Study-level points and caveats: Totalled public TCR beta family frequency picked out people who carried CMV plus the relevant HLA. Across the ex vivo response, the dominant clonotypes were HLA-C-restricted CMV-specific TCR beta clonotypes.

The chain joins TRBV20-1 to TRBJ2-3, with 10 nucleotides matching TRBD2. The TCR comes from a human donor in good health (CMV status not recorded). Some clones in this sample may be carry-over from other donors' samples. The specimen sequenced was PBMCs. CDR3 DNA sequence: TGCAGTGCTAGTCATGGACTAGCGGCGCTCCATACGCAGTATTTT. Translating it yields CSASHGLAALHTQYF.